In this sample, the clone carrying this T cell receptor beta chain turned up many times. This sample was included in a study of T cells in Graves' hyperthyroidism and ophthalmopathy. Germline loops: CDR1 DFQATT, CDR2 SNEGSKA (reference sequence). This CDR3 comprises 15 residues. V lost 6 bases, J lost 3 bases, and 8 bases stayed unmatched. Amplification targeted TCR beta CDR3 regions from RNA transcripts. An initial round of RT-PCR targeting the TCR CDR3 relied on the HTBI primer set. TCRdb called the multiplex PCR reads again in MiXCR, with one record for every CDR3 protein. The table shows approximately 640,000 distinct CDR3 sequences, with around 15% occurring only once.

This rearrangement joins TRBV20-1 to TRBJ2-7; 13 nucleotides match TRBD2. The specimen sequenced was blood. This sequence originates from a woman aged 25 to 39 with Graves' hyperthyroidism. DNA of the CDR3: TGCAGTGCCGATACAGGACTAGCGGGAGTCTACGAGCAGTACTTC. This codes for CSADTGLAGVYEQYF.